This T cell receptor beta chain was captured in a study of cytomegalovirus exposure and HLA in healthy donors. Germline V CDR1 and CDR2: WNHNN, SYGVQD (reference sequence). The V segment lost 6 bases and the J segment 0 bases; nucleotides outside the gene matches: 4. There are 15 residues in the CDR3. Both 60 Vbeta primers and 13 Jbeta primers went into the PCR. The data were produced by immunoSEQ multiplex PCR, yet TCRdb's version contains in-frame clones alone and is incomplete. This repertoire shows 60,000 to 70,000 clones, just over 75% found once; its top ten account for 6.3%. This rearrangement joins TRBV10-1 to TRBJ2-3; 9 bases align to TRBD2. The specimen was PBMCs. This TCR was sampled from a man aged 50-60 years in good health and CMV-seronegative. CDR3 nucleotides: TGCGCCAGCAGCCGACTAGCGGATAGCACAGATACGCAGTATTTT. Residues: CASSRLADSTDTQYF.